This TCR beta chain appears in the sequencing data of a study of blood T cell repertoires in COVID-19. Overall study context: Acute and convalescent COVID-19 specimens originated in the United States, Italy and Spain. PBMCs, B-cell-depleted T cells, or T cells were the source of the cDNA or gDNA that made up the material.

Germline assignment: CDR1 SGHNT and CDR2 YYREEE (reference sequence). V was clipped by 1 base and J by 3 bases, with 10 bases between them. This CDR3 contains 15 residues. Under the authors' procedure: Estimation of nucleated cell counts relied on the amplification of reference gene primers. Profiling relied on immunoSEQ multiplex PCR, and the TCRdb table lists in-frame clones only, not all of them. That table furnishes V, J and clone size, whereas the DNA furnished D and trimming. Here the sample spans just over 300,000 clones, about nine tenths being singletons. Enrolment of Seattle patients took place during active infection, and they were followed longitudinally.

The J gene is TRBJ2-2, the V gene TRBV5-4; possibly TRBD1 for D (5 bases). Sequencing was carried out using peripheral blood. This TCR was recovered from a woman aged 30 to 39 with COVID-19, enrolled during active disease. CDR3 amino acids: CASSLRQGHTGELFF. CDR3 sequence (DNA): TGTGCCAGCAGCTTGAGGCAGGGTCACACCGGGGAGCTGTTTTTT.